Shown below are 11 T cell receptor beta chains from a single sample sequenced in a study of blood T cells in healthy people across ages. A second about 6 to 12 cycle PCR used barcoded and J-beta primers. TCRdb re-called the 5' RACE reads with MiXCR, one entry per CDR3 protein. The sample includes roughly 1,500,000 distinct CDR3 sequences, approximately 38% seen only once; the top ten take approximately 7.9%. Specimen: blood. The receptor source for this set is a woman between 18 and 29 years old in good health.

The CDR3 DNA reads TGTGCCAGCAGTCGGGGGGGCGTAGGTAATGAAAAACTGTTTTTT. This sequence encodes CASSRGGVGNEKLFF. The chain carries TRBV6-5 and TRBJ1-4; TRBD1 is a possible D gene (6 bases). The CDR3 spans 15 residues. Germline CDR1 and CDR2: MNHEY and SVGAGI. V was trimmed by 5 bases and J by 4 bases, leaving 14 bases between them.

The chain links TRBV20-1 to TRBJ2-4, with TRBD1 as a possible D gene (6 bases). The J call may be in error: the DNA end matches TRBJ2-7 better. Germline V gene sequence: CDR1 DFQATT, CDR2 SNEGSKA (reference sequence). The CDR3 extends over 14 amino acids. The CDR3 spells CSARDIQGMYEQYF. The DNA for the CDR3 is TGCAGTGCTAGAGATATCCAGGGGATGTACGAGCAGTACTTC.

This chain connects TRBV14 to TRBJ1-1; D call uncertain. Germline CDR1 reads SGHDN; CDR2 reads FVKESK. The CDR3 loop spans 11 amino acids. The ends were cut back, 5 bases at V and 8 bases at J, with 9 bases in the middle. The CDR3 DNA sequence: TGTGCCAGCAGCAAGACGGGGGAAGCTTTCTTT. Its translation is CASSKTGEAFF.

The CDR3: CATEPELAVSYNEQFF. Here the CDR3 DNA reads TGTGCCACCGAGCCGGAACTAGCGGTTTCCTACAATGAGCAGTTCTTC. The gene calls are TRBV7-9 and TRBJ2-1; 8 bases align to TRBD2. The CDR3 totals 16 residues. J lost 1 base, V lost 10 bases, and 12 bases had no gene match. Germline V CDR1 and CDR2: SEHNR, FQNEAQ (reference sequence).

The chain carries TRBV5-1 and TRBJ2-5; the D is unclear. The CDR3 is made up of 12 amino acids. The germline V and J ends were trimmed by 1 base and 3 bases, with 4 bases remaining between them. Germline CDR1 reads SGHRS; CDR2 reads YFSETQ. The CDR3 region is CASSLPEETQYF. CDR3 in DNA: TGCGCCAGCAGCTTGCCAGAAGAGACCCAGTACTTC.

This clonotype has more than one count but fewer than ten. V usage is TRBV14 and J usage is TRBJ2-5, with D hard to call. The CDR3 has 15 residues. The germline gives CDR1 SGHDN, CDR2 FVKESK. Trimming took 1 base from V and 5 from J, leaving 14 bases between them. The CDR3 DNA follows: TGTGCCAGCAGCCAAGTCGCACAGAGGAAGGAGACCCAGTACTTC. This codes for CASSQVAQRKETQYF.

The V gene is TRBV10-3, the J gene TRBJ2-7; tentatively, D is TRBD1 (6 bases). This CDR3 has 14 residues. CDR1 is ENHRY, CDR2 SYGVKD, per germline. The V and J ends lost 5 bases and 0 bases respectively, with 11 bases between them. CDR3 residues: CAISKGTTSYEQYF. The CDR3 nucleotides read TGTGCCATCAGTAAAGGGACAACCTCCTACGAGCAGTACTTC.

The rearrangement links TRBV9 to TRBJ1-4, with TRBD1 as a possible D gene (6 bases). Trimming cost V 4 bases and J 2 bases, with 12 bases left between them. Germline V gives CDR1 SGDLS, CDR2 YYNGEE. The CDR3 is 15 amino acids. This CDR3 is CASSSRTGTNEKLFF. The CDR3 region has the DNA TGTGCCAGCAGCTCCCGTACAGGGACTAATGAAAAACTGTTTTTT. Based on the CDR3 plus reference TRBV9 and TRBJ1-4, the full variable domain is DSGVTQTPKHLITATGQRVTLRCSPRSGDLSVYWYQQSLDQGLQFLIQYYNGEERAKGNILERFSAQQFPDLHSELNLSSLELGDSALYFCASSSRTGTNEKLFFGSGTQLSVL.

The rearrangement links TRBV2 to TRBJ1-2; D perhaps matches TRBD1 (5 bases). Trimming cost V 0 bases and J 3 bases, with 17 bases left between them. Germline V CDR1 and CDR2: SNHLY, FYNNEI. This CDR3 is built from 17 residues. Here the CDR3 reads CASSEAGRGRRYYGYTF. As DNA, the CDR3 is TGTGCCAGCAGTGAAGCGGGTAGGGGTCGTCGATACTATGGCTACACCTTC.

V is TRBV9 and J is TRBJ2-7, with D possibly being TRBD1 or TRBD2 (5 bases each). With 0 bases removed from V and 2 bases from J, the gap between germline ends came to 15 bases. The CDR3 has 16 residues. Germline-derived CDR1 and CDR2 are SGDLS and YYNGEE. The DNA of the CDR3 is TGTGCCAGCAGCGTAGGGGAAGGGACGGATACCTACGAGCAGTACTTC. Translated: CASSVGEGTDTYEQYF.

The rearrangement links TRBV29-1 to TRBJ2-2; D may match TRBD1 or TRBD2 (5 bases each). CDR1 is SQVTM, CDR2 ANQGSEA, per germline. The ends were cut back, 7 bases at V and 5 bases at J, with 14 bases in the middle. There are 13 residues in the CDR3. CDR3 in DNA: TGCAGCGCCCATGAGGGGACGACCGGGGAGCTGTTTTTT. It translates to CSAHEGTTGELFF.